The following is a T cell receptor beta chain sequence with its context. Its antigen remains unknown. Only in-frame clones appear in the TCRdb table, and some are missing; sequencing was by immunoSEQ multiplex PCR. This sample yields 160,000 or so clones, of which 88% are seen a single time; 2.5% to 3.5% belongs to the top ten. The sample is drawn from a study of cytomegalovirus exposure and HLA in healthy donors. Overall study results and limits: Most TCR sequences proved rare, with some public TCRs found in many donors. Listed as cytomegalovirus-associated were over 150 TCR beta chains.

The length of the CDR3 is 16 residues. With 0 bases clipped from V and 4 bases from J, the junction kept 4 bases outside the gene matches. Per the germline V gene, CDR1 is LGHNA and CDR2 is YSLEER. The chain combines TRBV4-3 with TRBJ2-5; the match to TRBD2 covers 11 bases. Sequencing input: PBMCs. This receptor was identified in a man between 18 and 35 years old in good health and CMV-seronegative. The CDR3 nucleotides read TGCGCCAGCAGCCAAGATTTAGGACTAGCGGGAGAGACCCAGTACTTC. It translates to CASSQDLGLAGETQYF.